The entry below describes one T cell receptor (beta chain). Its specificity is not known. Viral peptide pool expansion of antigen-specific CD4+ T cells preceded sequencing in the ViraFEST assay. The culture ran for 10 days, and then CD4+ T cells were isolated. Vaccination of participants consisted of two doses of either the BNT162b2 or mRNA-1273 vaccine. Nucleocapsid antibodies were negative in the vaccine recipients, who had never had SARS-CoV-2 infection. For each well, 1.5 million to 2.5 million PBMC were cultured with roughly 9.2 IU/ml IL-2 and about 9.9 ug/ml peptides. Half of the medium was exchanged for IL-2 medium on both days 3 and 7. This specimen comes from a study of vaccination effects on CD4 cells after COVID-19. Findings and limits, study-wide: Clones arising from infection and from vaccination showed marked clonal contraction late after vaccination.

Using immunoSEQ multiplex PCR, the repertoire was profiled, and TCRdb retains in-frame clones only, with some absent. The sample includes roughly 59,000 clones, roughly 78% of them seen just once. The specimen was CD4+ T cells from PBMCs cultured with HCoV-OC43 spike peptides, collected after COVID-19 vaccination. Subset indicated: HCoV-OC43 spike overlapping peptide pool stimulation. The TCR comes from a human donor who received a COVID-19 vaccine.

The CDR3 protein is CASSLGTSRGQETQYF. Written as DNA, the CDR3 is TGTGCCAGCAGCTTAGGGACTAGTCGGGGCCAAGAGACCCAGTACTTC. This chain joins TRBV7-6 and TRBJ2-5, with 7 bases that match TRBD2. Per the germline V gene, CDR1 is SGHVS and CDR2 is FNYEAQ. J gave up 1 base and V 1 base, and 6 bases lay outside the gene matches. This CDR3 contains 16 residues.